A single T cell receptor beta chain is shown here with its context. Its cognate antigen is unknown. Sequence at one end of the junction differs from germline and may be a read error. This entry is derived from a study of T cell responses to AZD1222 COVID-19 vaccine. Across the whole study: Analysis merged second doses at about 4 or about 12 weeks.

CDR1 and CDR2 from the germline V gene are MDHEN and SYDVKM. The CDR3 runs 15 residues. Method: immunoSEQ multiplex PCR; TCRdb's copy keeps in-frame clones and lacks some. The profile shows about 130,000 clones, just over 90% of them singletons. Broader study findings: Donors were chiefly white British, with a greater number of females, and clonal diversity was perhaps underestimated. Among those given AZD1222, only six were seropositive at baseline.

The sample in question was peripheral blood, obtained on day 0 of AZD1222 vaccination. This chain links TRBV28 with TRBJ2-2; 8 bases line up with TRBD2. This TCR derives from an adult in good health. In DNA, the CDR3 is TGCGCCACCGGGGGGGCGGGGGCTCGCACCGGGGAGCTGTTTTTT. Translation gives CATGGAGARTGELFF.